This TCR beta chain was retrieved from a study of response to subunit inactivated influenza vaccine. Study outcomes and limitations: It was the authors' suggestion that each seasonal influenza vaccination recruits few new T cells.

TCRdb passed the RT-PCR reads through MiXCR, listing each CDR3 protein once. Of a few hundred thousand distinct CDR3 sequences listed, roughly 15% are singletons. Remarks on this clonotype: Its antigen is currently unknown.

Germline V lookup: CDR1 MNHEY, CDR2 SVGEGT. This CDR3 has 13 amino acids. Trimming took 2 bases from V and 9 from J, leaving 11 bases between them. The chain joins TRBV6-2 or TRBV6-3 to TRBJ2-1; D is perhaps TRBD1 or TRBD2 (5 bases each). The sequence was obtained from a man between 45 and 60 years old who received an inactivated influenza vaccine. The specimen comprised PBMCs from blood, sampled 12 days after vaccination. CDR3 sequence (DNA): TGTGCCAGCAGTTACCGGCTTGGGGGTGAGCAGTTCTTC. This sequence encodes CASSYRLGGEQFF.